This entry lists 30 T cell receptor beta chains sequenced from one sample in a study of T cells in Graves' hyperthyroidism and ophthalmopathy. The CDR3 regions of TCR beta were amplified from RNA transcripts. The primer set for the first-round RT-PCR of the TCR CDR3 was HTBI. TCRdb redid the calling of the multiplex PCR reads with MiXCR, one entry per CDR3 protein. The table records about 560,000 distinct CDR3 sequences, roughly 14% of them present only once. Sequenced material: blood. The source of these receptors is a woman in her 30s with Graves' hyperthyroidism.

This clonotype was seen only a few times. CDR3 region: CASRARQGNTDTQYF. CDR3 bases: TGTGCCAGCAGGGCCAGACAGGGCAACACAGATACGCAGTATTTT. The rearrangement joins TRBV6-1 to TRBJ2-3, with 7 bases aligning to TRBD1. Germline CDR1 and CDR2: MNHNS and SASEGT. Losses at the gene ends were 6 bases for V and 2 bases for J; bases not matched to a gene: 8. There are 15 residues in the CDR3.

The chain has TRBV12-3 or TRBV12-4 and TRBJ2-5; D perhaps matches TRBD2 (5 bases). The V end was cut by 5 bases, the J end by 5 bases, with 18 bases between. The CDR3 length is 15 residues. CDR3 DNA: TGTGCCAGCAGTAGGACCATGAGTCGAGGGGAGACCCAGTACTTC. It encodes CASSRTMSRGETQYF.

In this sample, this clonotype turned up a few times. This may stem from a read error, because a much larger clone lies one nucleotide away. The rearrangement links TRBV12-3 or TRBV12-4 to TRBJ2-3; 8 nucleotides match TRBD2. With 6 bases clipped from V and 1 base from J, the junction kept 9 bases outside the gene matches. The CDR3 totals 16 residues. The CDR3 is CASSRRLAQGTDTQYF. DNA of the CDR3: TGTGCCAGCAGCCGTCGACTAGCGCAAGGCACAGATACGCAGTATTTT.

The chain employs TRBV15 and TRBJ1-1, with D perhaps TRBD1 (5 bases). Deletions cut 6 bases from V and 2 bases from J, with 13 bases between. Germline CDR1 LNHNV, CDR2 YYDKDF (reference sequence). There are 14 residues in the CDR3. The CDR3 loop is CATRKTGGNTEAFF. The CDR3 nucleotides read TGTGCCACCAGAAAAACAGGCGGAAACACTGAAGCTTTCTTT. The full variable domain, completed using reference TRBV15 and TRBJ1-1, is DAMVIQNPRYQVTQFGKPVTLSCSQTLNHNVMYWYQQKSSQAPKLLFHYYDKDFNNEADTPDNFQSRRPNTSFCFLDIRSPGLGDTAMYLCATRKTGGNTEAFFGQGTRLTVV.

At least ten counts were recorded for this clonotype. Mismatch with germline at one junction end may stem from a read error. The chain joins TRBV30 to TRBJ1-6, with D possibly TRBD1 on 6 matching bases. CDR1 GTSNPN and CDR2 SVGIG come from the germline V gene (reference sequence). There are 12 residues in the CDR3. Here the CDR3 reads CAYGQHNSPLHF. In nucleotides, the CDR3 is TGTGCCTACGGACAGCATAACTCACCCCTCCACTTT.

This clonotype appeared a few times. V is TRBV6-7 and J is TRBJ2-1, with D perhaps matching TRBD2 (5 bases). TRBV6-7 is sorted into the ORF group, with uncertain function. The CDR3 length is 13 residues. V dropped 11 bases and J dropped 1 base, with 12 bases sitting between them. The CDR3 region is CALLGGSYNEQFF. The CDR3 region has the DNA TGTGCCCTCCTTGGCGGGTCCTACAATGAGCAGTTCTTC.

The chain couples TRBV7-9 to TRBJ2-1; D uncertain. Trimming removed 4 bases at V and 5 bases at J, with 9 bases between. CDR1 and CDR2 (germline): SEHNR, FQNEAQ (reference sequence). The CDR3 loop spans 13 amino acids. The DNA of the CDR3 is TGTGCCAGCAGCTCGCTCGGACACAATGAGCAGTTCTTC. Residues: CASSSLGHNEQFF.

This clonotype appeared many times. The chain combines TRBV20-1 with TRBJ2-1; possibly TRBD1 for D (5 bases). This CDR3 is 16 amino acids long. CDR1 and CDR2 from the germline V gene are DFQATT and SNEGSKA (reference sequence). The V end was cut by 4 bases, the J end by 8 bases, with 24 bases between. The CDR3 loop reads CSANPPTEKQGDEQFF. CDR3 nucleotides: TGCAGTGCTAACCCCCCTACTGAAAAGCAGGGCGATGAGCAGTTCTTC.

This clonotype was seen many times. V is TRBV12-3 or TRBV12-4 and J is TRBJ2-7; 7 bases align to TRBD2. CDR3 length: 15 residues. J lost 2 bases, V lost 6 bases, and 10 bases had no gene match. For the CDR3, the DNA is TGTGCCAGCAGACCATGGGGGGGGGGACCCTACGAGCAGTACTTC. This gives the protein CASRPWGGGPYEQYF.

This clonotype has ten or more counts. The rearrangement links TRBV29-1 to TRBJ2-7; 13 bases are a match to TRBD2. This CDR3 is built from 14 residues. J was trimmed by 5 bases and V by 6 bases; bases with no gene match: 7. Looked up from germline, CDR1 is SQVTM and CDR2 is ANQGSEA. Written as DNA, the CDR3 is TGCAGCGTGGGCCGACTAGCGGGAGGCGACGAGCAGTACTTC. Protein sequence: CSVGRLAGGDEQYF.

This clonotype was seen repeatedly, ten times or more. The genes are TRBV20-1 and TRBJ2-5; D not certain. V gave up 5 bases and J gave up 2 bases, with 12 bases separating them. Germline V gene data show CDR1 as DFQATT and CDR2 as SNEGSKA (reference sequence). This CDR3 has 13 residues. CDR3 sequence reads: CSALDGGQETQYF. Here the CDR3 DNA reads TGCAGTGCTTTAGACGGTGGTCAAGAGACCCAGTACTTC.

This clonotype was counted ten times or more. The V call is TRBV12-3 or TRBV12-4, the J call TRBJ1-1; no clear D. The CDR3 length is 13 residues. V dropped 1 base and J dropped 10 bases, with 13 bases sitting between them. Written as DNA, the CDR3 is TGTGCCAGCAGTTTAGTCGGGGAATTCGGAGCTTTCTTT. Residues: CASSLVGEFGAFF.

As regards this clonotype: Given a much more abundant clone one base away, this may be a read error. The CDR3 region is CAWSWAGGRETQYF. In nucleotides, the CDR3 is TGTGCCTGGAGCTGGGCGGGAGGGAGAGAGACCCAGTACTTC. The rearrangement uses TRBV30 and TRBJ2-5; TRBD2 matches 9 bases. Trimming cost V 3 bases and J 4 bases; bases outside gene matches: 6. Germline V lookup: CDR1 GTSNPN, CDR2 SVGIG (reference sequence). The CDR3 runs 14 residues.

The rearrangement uses TRBV5-1 and TRBJ2-5; possibly TRBD2 for D (5 bases). Germline CDR1 and CDR2: SGHRS and YFSETQ. Trimming took 5 bases from V and 0 from J, leaving 8 bases between them. The CDR3 contains 13 residues. CDR3 in DNA: TGCGCCAGCAGTGGACTTTACCAAGAGACCCAGTACTTC. Translated: CASSGLYQETQYF.

A few counts support this clonotype. The gene calls are TRBV20-1 and TRBJ2-1; tentative D call: TRBD2 (6 bases). CDR3 size: 16 residues. The V end was cut by 4 bases, the J end by 4 bases, with 20 bases between. CDR1 DFQATT and CDR2 SNEGSKA come from the germline V gene (reference sequence). This CDR3 reads CSATGGPGVSYNEQFF. The CDR3 DNA reads as TGCAGTGCTACAGGAGGTCCGGGGGTCTCATACAATGAGCAGTTCTTC.

This chain links TRBV25-1 with TRBJ2-1, with 8 bases identical to TRBD2. V dropped 4 bases and J dropped 7; count of bases not matched to a gene: 9. Germline V gene sequence: CDR1 MGHDK, CDR2 SYGVNS. This CDR3 is built from 15 residues. The CDR3 protein is CASSVWRGVGNEQFF. The CDR3 nucleotides read TGTGCCAGCAGTGTTTGGCGGGGGGTCGGAAATGAGCAGTTCTTC.

The chain couples TRBV6-1 to TRBJ1-6; 8 bases line up with TRBD1. The CDR3 contains 13 residues. Trimming took 6 bases from V and 8 from J; bases not matched to a gene: 3. The germline gives CDR1 MNHNS, CDR2 SASEGT. This chain's CDR3 is CASRQGGDSPLHF. The CDR3 DNA is TGTGCCAGCAGACAGGGGGGAGATTCACCCCTCCACTTT.

In this sample, this clonotype turned up many times. The gene calls are TRBV28 and TRBJ2-7, with D possibly matching TRBD2 (5 bases). The length of the CDR3 is 14 residues. Trimming pared 3 bases from V and 2 bases from J, leaving 11 bases between. Germline V gene sequence: CDR1 MDHEN, CDR2 SYDVKM. The CDR3 nucleotides are TGTGCCAGCAGTTTTCTCGCGGAGGCCTACGAGCAGTACTTC. This sequence encodes CASSFLAEAYEQYF.

Only a few counts were recorded for this clonotype. The chain employs TRBV6-1 and TRBJ1-3; 9 positions match TRBD1. The CDR3 has 12 residues. V lost 10 bases, J lost 8 bases, and 6 bases stayed unmatched. CDR1 is MNHNS, CDR2 SASEGT, per germline. The CDR3 bases are TGTGCCATGGGACAGGGTTTGGACACCATATATTTT. It specifies CAMGQGLDTIYF.

In this sample, this clonotype turned up many times. The chain carries TRBV5-5 and TRBJ2-7; D might be TRBD2 (6 bases). Germline V gene sequence: CDR1 SGHKS, CDR2 YYEKEE (reference sequence). This CDR3 comprises 13 residues. The V and J ends lost 2 bases and 4 bases respectively, with 10 bases between them. The CDR3 DNA follows: TGTGCCAGCAGCTTCGGGGGTGGGTACGAGCAGTACTTC. This encodes CASSFGGGYEQYF.

This clonotype occurred many times. The V call is TRBV30, the J call TRBJ1-1, with D tentatively TRBD1 (5 bases). The CDR3 contains 12 residues. V was trimmed by 1 base and J by 7 bases, leaving 10 bases between them. Looked up from germline, CDR1 is GTSNPN and CDR2 is SVGIG (reference sequence). CDR3 sequence: CAWSAGTGEAFF. CDR3 nucleotides: TGTGCCTGGAGTGCCGGGACCGGTGAAGCTTTCTTT. The entire variable domain, with the rest obtained from reference TRBV30 and TRBJ1-1, is as follows: SQTIHQWPATLVQPVGSPLSLECTVEGTSNPNLYWYRQAAGRGLQLLFYSVGIGQISSEVPQNLSASRPQDRQFILSSKKLLLSDSGFYLCAWSAGTGEAFFGQGTRLTVV.

CDR3 sequence (DNA): TGTGCCAGCAGCCTCGGGGACAGGGCTAGCACTGAAGCTTTCTTT. This translates into CASSLGDRASTEAFF. This chain joins TRBV5-4 and TRBJ1-1, with TRBD1 identical over 9 bases. This CDR3 contains 15 residues. Per the germline V gene, CDR1 is SGHNT and CDR2 is YYREEE (reference sequence). Unmatched junction bases numbered 8, after V lost 4 bases and J lost 4 bases.

This clonotype was counted at least ten times. The V and J genes are TRBV4-3 and TRBJ2-3; D gene uncertain. V gave up 1 base and J gave up 7 bases, with 15 bases separating them. Per the germline V gene, CDR1 is LGHNA and CDR2 is YSLEER. CDR3 size: 15 residues. As DNA, the CDR3 is TGCGCCAGCAGCCAAGGAGGCCCAATTCAGAATACGCAGTATTTT. Protein product: CASSQGGPIQNTQYF.

This clonotype was counted many times. The genes are TRBV28 and TRBJ1-1; tentatively, D is TRBD1 (5 bases). Trimming cost V 1 base and J 5 bases, with 14 bases left between them. The CDR3 covers 15 residues. Per the germline V gene, CDR1 is MDHEN and CDR2 is SYDVKM. The DNA for the CDR3 is TGTGCCAGCAGTTTATCGGGGCCGCTCGGAACTGAAGCTTTCTTT. It codes for CASSLSGPLGTEAFF.

Ten or more counts support this clonotype. The chain combines TRBV15 with TRBJ1-1; 7 nucleotides match TRBD1. The CDR3 is made up of 15 amino acids. Trimming cost V 3 bases and J 1 base; bases outside gene matches: 5. The germline V gene has CDR1 LNHNV and CDR2 YYDKDF (reference sequence). The CDR3 here is CATSSVRGTNTEAFF. In DNA, the CDR3 is TGTGCCACCAGCAGTGTCAGGGGGACGAACACTGAAGCTTTCTTT.

V is TRBV7-2 and J is TRBJ2-5; D is possibly TRBD2 (6 bases). Germline lookup yields CDR1 SGHTA and CDR2 FQGNSA. V lost 3 bases and J lost 4, with 12 bases in between. The CDR3 runs to 14 residues. The CDR3 region is CASSFGGAGETQYF. The DNA for the CDR3 is TGTGCCAGCAGCTTTGGGGGAGCGGGAGAGACCCAGTACTTC. The whole variable domain, remainder taken from reference TRBV7-2 and TRBJ2-5, is GAGVSQSPSNKVTEKGKDVELRCDPISGHTALYWYRQSLGQGLEFLIYFQGNSAPDKSGLPSDRFSAERTGGSVSTLTIQRTQQEDSAVYLCASSFGGAGETQYFGPGTRLLVL.

This rearrangement joins TRBV4-1 to TRBJ2-7; tentative D call: TRBD2 (5 bases). The germline CDR1 and CDR2 sequences are MGHRA and YSYEKL. This CDR3 is built from 15 residues. V was cut by 4 bases and J by 0 bases, with 13 bases left in between. CDR3 DNA: TGCGCCAGCAGCCCTACAAGAGGGATCTCCTACGAGCAGTACTTC. This encodes CASSPTRGISYEQYF.

Ten or more counts support this clonotype. This chain links TRBV12-3 or TRBV12-4 with TRBJ2-7; possible D gene TRBD2, 6 bases. This CDR3 spans 13 amino acids. V gave up 8 bases and J gave up 4 bases, with 15 bases separating them. In DNA, the CDR3 is TGTGCCAGCGGGACTCCAGCCAGATACGAGCAGTACTTC. It translates to CASGTPARYEQYF.

Ten or more counts support this clonotype. The chain recombines TRBV5-8 with TRBJ1-1; D unresolved. The length of the CDR3 is 16 residues. Germline-derived CDR1 and CDR2 are SGHTS and YDEGEE. Trimming took off 1 base at V and 2 bases at J, with 15 bases between the two ends. The CDR3 protein is CASSLLRAAENTEAFF. The CDR3 nucleotides are TGTGCCAGCAGCTTGTTACGTGCGGCGGAAAACACTGAAGCTTTCTTT.

The V gene is TRBV4-3, the J gene TRBJ2-1, with 7 nucleotides matching TRBD2. From germline, CDR1 is LGHNA and CDR2 YSLEER. The V gene end was trimmed by 5 bases and the J gene end by 8 bases; junction bases not matched to a gene: 6. The CDR3 spans 13 residues. In DNA form, the CDR3 reads TGCGCCAGCAGCTTTACTACTAGCGATGAGCAGTTCTTC. This codes for CASSFTTSDEQFF.